The rows below give T cell receptor beta chains drawn from one sample of a study of CD8+ T cells in alopecia areata. The assay was immunoSEQ multiplex PCR, and TCRdb's table has in-frame clones only and misses some. Of about 140,000 clones in the sample, around 82% were seen once. Sample: CD8+ T cells sorted from blood, taken at week 4, from a patient treated with tofacitinib. The receptor source for this set is a human donor with alopecia areata. CDR3s include the opening cysteine and the closing phenylalanine or tryptophan. The D gene is left open where the match is weak. Size is stated for part of the rows, as once, few or many counts, or as a class when the clone is expanded.

CDR3 DNA: TGTGCCAGCAGCTTTGACCGGGCCCCAGATACGCAGTATTTT; CDR3 protein: CASSFDRAPDTQYF; D gene: .; clone size: .; V gene: TRBV5-6; J gene: TRBJ2-3
CDR3 DNA: TGCGCCAGCAGCCCGAGGCTCTCTGGGGCCAACGTCCTGACTTTC; CDR3 protein: CASSPRLSGANVLTF; D gene: .; clone size: .; V gene: TRBV4-3; J gene: TRBJ2-6
CDR3 DNA: TGCAGCGTTGAAACAGACAGGGGCTACGAGCAGTACTTC; CDR3 protein: CSVETDRGYEQYF; D gene: TRBD1; clone size: .; V gene: TRBV29-1; J gene: TRBJ2-7
CDR3 DNA: TGCAGCGCACCAGACAGGAGAGGAGGCTACACCTTC; CDR3 protein: CSAPDRRGGYTF; D gene: .; clone size: .; V gene: TRBV29-1; J gene: TRBJ1-2
CDR3 DNA: TGTGCCAGTAGTATACGCGCGGGGCGGCAAGAGACCCAGTACTTC; CDR3 protein: CASSIRAGRQETQYF; D gene: .; clone size: .; V gene: TRBV19; J gene: TRBJ2-5
CDR3 DNA: TGTGCCAGCAGCTTGGCGGCTAGCGGATACAATGAGCAGTTCTTC; CDR3 protein: CASSLAASGYNEQFF; D gene: TRBD2; clone size: .; V gene: TRBV5-6; J gene: TRBJ2-1
CDR3 DNA: TGTGCCTGGAGCGGGGGGGTCACTGAAGCTTTCTTT; CDR3 protein: CAWSGGVTEAFF; D gene: .; clone size: .; V gene: TRBV30; J gene: TRBJ1-1
CDR3 DNA: TGTGCCAGCAGCACCGGGACAGCAATCTACGAGCAGTACTTC; CDR3 protein: CASSTGTAIYEQYF; D gene: TRBD1; clone size: .; V gene: TRBV6-6; J gene: TRBJ2-7
CDR3 DNA: TGTGCCAGCAACGGGGGAGAGACCCAGTACTTC; CDR3 protein: CASNGGETQYF; D gene: .; clone size: .; V gene: TRBV6-5; J gene: TRBJ2-5
CDR3 DNA: TGCAGCGTTGAGGGGCAGGGAGGGGACTACGAGCAGTACTTC; CDR3 protein: CSVEGQGGDYEQYF; D gene: TRBD2; clone size: .; V gene: TRBV29-1; J gene: TRBJ2-7
CDR3 DNA: TGTGCCAGTATAAGTCAGGGGAATGAGCAGTTCTTC; CDR3 protein: CASISQGNEQFF; D gene: .; clone size: .; V gene: TRBV19; J gene: TRBJ2-1
CDR3 DNA: TGTGCCAGCAGCTTGCCGGCCCCGATACGTGCAGATACGCAGTATTTT; CDR3 protein: CASSLPAPIRADTQYF; D gene: .; clone size: .; V gene: TRBV5-6; J gene: TRBJ2-3
CDR3 DNA: TGTGCCAGCAGCCCGGGAGGGGGGGCTGGCGATGAGCAGTTCTTC; CDR3 protein: CASSPGGGAGDEQFF; D gene: TRBD2; clone size: .; V gene: TRBV7-8; J gene: TRBJ2-1
CDR3 DNA: TGTGCCAGCAGTGAAAGGGGTAGTGAGGACAATGAGCAGTTCTTC; CDR3 protein: CASSERGSEDNEQFF; D gene: .; clone size: few; V gene: TRBV2; J gene: TRBJ2-1
CDR3 DNA: TGCGCCAGCAGCCAAGAATTGAGCTACGAGCAGTACTTC; CDR3 protein: CASSQELSYEQYF; D gene: .; clone size: .; V gene: TRBV4-1; J gene: TRBJ2-7
CDR3 DNA: TGCAGCGTTGGGACAGGCGCGGCAGATACGCAGTATTTT; CDR3 protein: CSVGTGAADTQYF; D gene: TRBD1; clone size: .; V gene: TRBV29-1; J gene: TRBJ2-3
CDR3 DNA: TGTGCCAGCAGCCAACAGACCCGAGGATACGAGCAGTACTTC; CDR3 protein: CASSQQTRGYEQYF; D gene: .; clone size: many; V gene: TRBV14; J gene: TRBJ2-7
CDR3 DNA: TGTGCCAGCAGCTTAGACAGGAAGGCCGCGGATGAGCAGTTCTTC; CDR3 protein: CASSLDRKAADEQFF; D gene: .; clone size: few; V gene: TRBV7-9; J gene: TRBJ2-1
CDR3 DNA: TGTGCTAGTGGCCGCGGGGGAGCGGGGGCTTACAATGAGCAGTTCTTC; CDR3 protein: CASGRGGAGAYNEQFF; D gene: TRBD2; clone size: .; V gene: TRBV12-5; J gene: TRBJ2-1
CDR3 DNA: TGTGCCAGCAGTGAGGGTCTGTTCGTAATTGCCAAAAACATTCAGTACTTC; CDR3 protein: CASSEGLFVIAKNIQYF; D gene: .; clone size: .; V gene: TRBV2; J gene: TRBJ2-4
CDR3 DNA: TGTGCCAGCAGTTACTCGAAAAATCAGCCCCAGCATTTT; CDR3 protein: CASSYSKNQPQHF; D gene: .; clone size: .; V gene: TRBV6-7; J gene: TRBJ1-5
CDR3 DNA: TGTGCCAGCAGCGTCATTGGCTCCCCTAGCACAGATACGCAGTATTTT; CDR3 protein: CASSVIGSPSTDTQYF; D gene: .; clone size: .; V gene: TRBV9; J gene: TRBJ2-3
CDR3 DNA: TGCAGCGTTGAGAGCCCCGGAGGCGGGACAGGGGTTTTCCTGTCGGAGACCCAGTACTTC; CDR3 protein: CSVESPGGGTGVFLSETQYF; D gene: TRBD1; clone size: .; V gene: TRBV29-1; J gene: TRBJ2-5
CDR3 DNA: TGTGCCAGCAGCCACGGGCCCCCCGGGGAGCTGTTTTTT; CDR3 protein: CASSHGPPGELFF; D gene: .; clone size: .; V gene: TRBV5-4; J gene: TRBJ2-2
CDR3 DNA: TGTGCCAGCAGTTACTCCGGGGGGACCTACAATGAGCAGTTCTTC; CDR3 protein: CASSYSGGTYNEQFF; D gene: TRBD2; clone size: .; V gene: TRBV6-5; J gene: TRBJ2-1
CDR3 DNA: TGCAGCGGCGGACAGGGCCCGTCGAATACGCAGTATTTT; CDR3 protein: CSGGQGPSNTQYF; D gene: TRBD1; clone size: .; V gene: TRBV29-1; J gene: TRBJ2-3
CDR3 DNA: TGCGCCAGCAGCCCCTCCGTCGGGGGGAATGAGCAGTTCTTC; CDR3 protein: CASSPSVGGNEQFF; D gene: TRBD2; clone size: .; V gene: TRBV4-1; J gene: TRBJ2-1
CDR3 DNA: TGTGCCAGCAGTCGGAGTCCTCCGGGACTAGCGGGGGGGCTAGAAGTAAAGACCCAGTACTTC; CDR3 protein: CASSRSPPGLAGGLEVKTQYF; D gene: TRBD2; clone size: .; V gene: TRBV27; J gene: TRBJ2-5
CDR3 DNA: TGTGCCAGCAGCAAAGTGGGGGACAAGACCTACGAGCAGTACTTC; CDR3 protein: CASSKVGDKTYEQYF; D gene: .; clone size: few; V gene: TRBV21-1; J gene: TRBJ2-7
CDR3 DNA: TGTGCCAGCCGGACAGCCTCTAGCACAGATACGCAGTATTTT; CDR3 protein: CASRTASSTDTQYF; D gene: .; clone size: .; V gene: TRBV21-1; J gene: TRBJ2-3
CDR3 DNA: TGCAGCGTTGAGGGACTAGCGGGGGGACGGTACAATGAGCAGTTCTTC; CDR3 protein: CSVEGLAGGRYNEQFF; D gene: TRBD2; clone size: few; V gene: TRBV29-1; J gene: TRBJ2-1
CDR3 DNA: TGCAGCGTTGAAATGGGACAGCCGTACGAGCAGTACTTC; CDR3 protein: CSVEMGQPYEQYF; D gene: TRBD1; clone size: .; V gene: TRBV29-1; J gene: TRBJ2-7
CDR3 DNA: TGTGCCAGCAGCTCCGTTCCAGGGACCACTTATGGGCAAGAGACCCAGTACTTC; CDR3 protein: CASSSVPGTTYGQETQYF; D gene: .; clone size: .; V gene: TRBV5-4; J gene: TRBJ2-5
CDR3 DNA: TGTGCCAGCACCTCAGATTACAATGAGCAGTTCTTC; CDR3 protein: CASTSDYNEQFF; D gene: .; clone size: .; V gene: TRBV5-6; J gene: TRBJ2-1
CDR3 DNA: TGTGCCAGCAGCTTCCCAAGAAATGGACCGGCACAAGAGACCCAGTACTTC; CDR3 protein: CASSFPRNGPAQETQYF; D gene: .; clone size: .; V gene: TRBV7-9; J gene: TRBJ2-5